The rows below give T cell receptor beta chains drawn from one sample of a study of T cells in Graves' hyperthyroidism and ophthalmopathy. MiXCR was run by TCRdb on the multiplex PCR reads, yielding one entry per CDR3 protein. The sample includes 730,000 or so distinct CDR3 sequences, approximately 18% of them seen just once. Sequencing was performed on blood. The receptors were gathered from a woman between 50 and 59 years old with Graves' hyperthyroidism that later progressed to Graves' ophthalmopathy. The CDR3 runs from the conserved cysteine through the conserved F or W. A D gene is named only where the DNA matches it firmly. Some rows mark clone size as missing; the rest say once, few, many or name a class of expanded clone.

v_gene: TRBV7-2
d_gene: TRBD1
abundance: .
j_gene: TRBJ1-2
CDR3aa: CASSPDATGNYGYTF

v_gene: TRBV27
d_gene: .
abundance: .
j_gene: TRBJ2-5
CDR3aa: CASGYRKSQEETQYF

v_gene: TRBV7-8
d_gene: TRBD1
abundance: many
j_gene: TRBJ1-1
CDR3aa: CASSHRGGGPNTEAFF

v_gene: TRBV29-1
d_gene: .
abundance: few
j_gene: TRBJ1-1
CDR3aa: CSDQSNTEAFF

v_gene: TRBV15
d_gene: .
abundance: .
j_gene: TRBJ1-3
CDR3aa: CATSRDPVSSGNTIYF

v_gene: TRBV6-1
d_gene: .
abundance: .
j_gene: TRBJ2-1
CDR3aa: CASPRGAEQFF

v_gene: TRBV15
d_gene: .
abundance: .
j_gene: TRBJ2-5
CDR3aa: CATSRTGFQETQYF

v_gene: TRBV3-1
d_gene: TRBD1
abundance: many
j_gene: TRBJ1-1
CDR3aa: CASSYRGTGGNTEAFF

v_gene: TRBV7-7
d_gene: TRBD1
abundance: .
j_gene: TRBJ2-7
CDR3aa: CASSLGGTGGEQYF

v_gene: TRBV11-2
d_gene: TRBD1
abundance: once
j_gene: TRBJ2-1
CDR3aa: CASSPWGTGRADEQFF

v_gene: TRBV6-2/TRBV6-3
d_gene: .
abundance: few
j_gene: TRBJ1-5
CDR3aa: CASSSLPSTHTEGNSNQPQHF

v_gene: TRBV7-9
d_gene: .
abundance: many
j_gene: TRBJ2-3
CDR3aa: CASSSSRGSGTDTQYF

v_gene: TRBV6-5
d_gene: .
abundance: .
j_gene: TRBJ2-7
CDR3aa: CASTYGLEGLYEQYF

v_gene: TRBV6-1
d_gene: .
abundance: .
j_gene: TRBJ1-1
CDR3aa: CASSEMTAYMNTEAFF

v_gene: TRBV2
d_gene: TRBD1
abundance: .
j_gene: TRBJ2-5
CDR3aa: CASSAQTGGETQYF

v_gene: TRBV11-2
d_gene: TRBD2
abundance: many
j_gene: TRBJ2-5
CDR3aa: CASSFWVAGGQETQYF

v_gene: TRBV19
d_gene: .
abundance: once
j_gene: TRBJ1-6
CDR3aa: CASSMDGILGTSPLHF

v_gene: TRBV14
d_gene: .
abundance: many
j_gene: TRBJ2-1
CDR3aa: CASSHTSDGYNEQFF

v_gene: TRBV9
d_gene: .
abundance: many
j_gene: TRBJ2-7
CDR3aa: CASSVDGFLGEQYF

v_gene: TRBV15
d_gene: .
abundance: few
j_gene: TRBJ1-1
CDR3aa: CATSSGQDEKNTEAFF

v_gene: TRBV6-5
d_gene: .
abundance: many
j_gene: TRBJ2-3
CDR3aa: CASSYGGSTDTQYF

v_gene: TRBV20-1
d_gene: .
abundance: many
j_gene: TRBJ2-1
CDR3aa: CSARDYVGRNEQFF

v_gene: TRBV12-3/TRBV12-4
d_gene: .
abundance: .
j_gene: TRBJ1-2
CDR3aa: CASSRHEVGYTF

v_gene: TRBV6-5
d_gene: .
abundance: .
j_gene: TRBJ2-2
CDR3aa: CASSYFNTGELFF

v_gene: TRBV12-3/TRBV12-4
d_gene: TRBD1
abundance: .
j_gene: TRBJ1-2
CDR3aa: CASSPQDRGGDGYTF

v_gene: TRBV20-1
d_gene: .
abundance: many
j_gene: TRBJ2-7
CDR3aa: CSARTGLSSYEQYF

v_gene: TRBV7-9
d_gene: .
abundance: .
j_gene: TRBJ1-2
CDR3aa: CASSWTASAYGYTF

v_gene: TRBV3-1
d_gene: TRBD1
abundance: .
j_gene: TRBJ1-2
CDR3aa: CASSLLGQGHGYTF

v_gene: TRBV7-2
d_gene: .
abundance: many
j_gene: TRBJ2-5
CDR3aa: CASSLDGRWETQYF

v_gene: TRBV12-3/TRBV12-4
d_gene: .
abundance: many
j_gene: TRBJ1-2
CDR3aa: CASSSGGRGLGGYTF

v_gene: TRBV7-2
d_gene: .
abundance: many
j_gene: TRBJ2-1
CDR3aa: CASSFPGNEQFF

v_gene: TRBV2
d_gene: .
abundance: .
j_gene: TRBJ1-1
CDR3aa: CASSWWGETEAFF

v_gene: TRBV7-2
d_gene: TRBD2
abundance: .
j_gene: TRBJ2-5
CDR3aa: CASSLSGRAETQYF

v_gene: TRBV10-3
d_gene: .
abundance: .
j_gene: TRBJ2-3
CDR3aa: CASASGRTTDTQYF

v_gene: TRBV20-1
d_gene: TRBD1
abundance: .
j_gene: TRBJ1-5
CDR3aa: CSAWTGENSNQPQHF

v_gene: TRBV5-4
d_gene: TRBD2
abundance: few
j_gene: TRBJ2-5
CDR3aa: CASSLDARGGWETQYF

v_gene: TRBV10-3
d_gene: TRBD1
abundance: few
j_gene: TRBJ2-5
CDR3aa: CAISGDRLKEETQYF

v_gene: TRBV12-3/TRBV12-4
d_gene: .
abundance: few
j_gene: TRBJ1-1
CDR3aa: CATFGGVGEAFF

v_gene: TRBV20-1
d_gene: TRBD1
abundance: .
j_gene: TRBJ1-5
CDR3aa: CSASRAGGSNQPQHF

v_gene: TRBV7-9
d_gene: TRBD2
abundance: .
j_gene: TRBJ2-3
CDR3aa: CASSERTSDADTQYF

v_gene: TRBV7-9
d_gene: TRBD1
abundance: .
j_gene: TRBJ2-1
CDR3aa: CASSSYRATGDGEQFF

v_gene: TRBV12-3/TRBV12-4
d_gene: TRBD1
abundance: few
j_gene: TRBJ2-5
CDR3aa: CASSSSGGETQYF